These T cell receptor beta chains were read from a single sample in a study of blood T cell repertoires in COVID-19. Assay: immunoSEQ multiplex PCR; the TCRdb copy retains only in-frame clones and omits some. Among 180,000 or so clones listed, roughly 81% were seen once. Sequences were obtained from peripheral blood. These receptors were taken from an elderly woman with COVID-19, enrolled during active disease. Both conserved end residues are part of each CDR3. Each record gives: clone size, V gene, D gene, J gene, CDR3 protein, CDR3 DNA. D genes are given only for firm matches. The size of a clone is reported for some rows only, either as once, few or many, or as a class for expanded clones.

-	TRBV7-2	-	TRBJ1-2	CASLSTPGHIYGYTF	TGTGCCAGCTTATCGACTCCGGGACACATCTATGGCTACACCTTC
-	TRBV27	-	TRBJ2-7	CASSDFNSYEQYF	TGTGCCAGCAGTGACTTTAACTCCTACGAGCAGTACTTC
-	TRBV6-2/TRBV6-3	TRBD1	TRBJ1-1	CASSRAPWTGGTHMNTEAFF	TGTGCCAGCAGTCGCGCCCCTTGGACAGGGGGCACCCACATGAACACTGAAGCTTTCTTT
-	TRBV7-2	-	TRBJ2-7	CASSLTPGTREQYF	TGTGCCAGCAGCCTAACGCCGGGAACGCGGGAGCAGTACTTC
-	TRBV27	TRBD1	TRBJ2-5	CASSLKGAVETQYF	TGTGCCAGCAGTTTGAAGGGGGCGGTTGAGACCCAGTACTTC
-	TRBV11-3	TRBD2	TRBJ2-5	CASSSAGTSGVGTQYF	TGTGCCAGCAGCTCCGCCGGGACTAGCGGGGTTGGGACCCAGTACTTC
once	TRBV7-2	-	TRBJ2-5	CASSFGQPEETQYF	TGTGCCAGCAGCTTCGGACAGCCGGAAGAGACCCAGTACTTC
-	TRBV24-1	TRBD1	TRBJ2-5	CATSEWDRGGETQYF	TGTGCCACCAGTGAATGGGACAGGGGAGGAGAGACCCAGTACTTC
-	TRBV7-9	-	TRBJ1-4	CASSTWTATNEKLFF	TGTGCCAGCAGCACTTGGACAGCAACTAATGAAAAACTGTTTTTT
-	TRBV6-6	TRBD1	TRBJ2-2	CASSRTGGHTGELFF	TGTGCCAGCAGTCGGACAGGGGGCCACACCGGGGAGCTGTTTTTT
few	TRBV19	TRBD1	TRBJ2-1	CASSRVGTGILHEQFF	TGTGCCAGTAGTAGAGTAGGGACAGGGATTCTCCATGAGCAGTTCTTC
-	TRBV19	TRBD1	TRBJ2-2	CASSMGQVNTGELFF	TGTGCCAGTAGTATGGGACAGGTAAACACCGGGGAGCTGTTTTTT
-	TRBV6-5	-	TRBJ1-1	CASSYSSSGETEAFF	TGTGCCAGCAGTTACTCGAGCTCGGGGGAGACTGAAGCTTTCTTT
-	TRBV21-1	-	TRBJ2-3	CASSARDSGTSTDTQYF	TGTGCCAGCAGCGCCCGAGATAGCGGGACTAGCACAGATACGCAGTATTTT
-	TRBV5-4	-	TRBJ1-2	CASSLNRQAGGYTF	TGTGCCAGCAGCCTAAACCGACAGGCTGGTGGCTACACCTTC
-	TRBV7-2	-	TRBJ2-7	CASSLSLSSYEQYF	TGTGCCAGCAGCTTAAGTCTAAGCTCCTACGAGCAGTACTTC
-	TRBV2	TRBD1	TRBJ2-5	CASSEGTGGGETQYF	TGTGCCAGCAGTGAAGGGACAGGGGGCGGGGAGACCCAGTACTTC
-	TRBV5-1	-	TRBJ2-5	CASSLGNQAETQYF	TGCGCCAGCAGCTTGGGCAACCAGGCGGAGACCCAGTACTTC
few	TRBV10-3	TRBD1	TRBJ1-6	CAISEIGQGNSPLHF	TGTGCCATCAGTGAAATTGGACAGGGAAATTCACCCCTCCACTTT
-	TRBV6-1	-	TRBJ2-7	CASSENREPYEQYF	TGTGCCAGCAGTGAAAACAGGGAGCCCTACGAGCAGTACTTC
few	TRBV5-6	-	TRBJ2-7	CASSSFWAGAYEQYF	TGTGCCAGCAGCTCCTTTTGGGCAGGGGCCTACGAGCAGTACTTC
-	TRBV28	-	TRBJ2-3	CASINNGGWGTDTQYF	TGTGCCAGCATCAATAATGGGGGGTGGGGCACAGATACGCAGTATTTT
-	TRBV28	-	TRBJ2-5	CASSFGVIEETQYF	TGTGCCAGCAGTTTCGGAGTGATTGAAGAGACCCAGTACTTC